The clone carrying this T cell receptor (beta chain) showed up just a few times. The antigen is not known. This sample was taken from a study of T cell responses to AZD1222 COVID-19 vaccine. Study-level points and caveats: Once two AZD1222 doses were given, Spike-specific TCR breadth and depth went up.

Produced via immunoSEQ multiplex PCR; TCRdb's table is partial and in-frame only. The sample has 72,000 or so clones, about nine tenths seen once. The source is an adult who received the AZD1222 COVID-19 vaccine. Sequences were derived from peripheral blood, sampled 28 days after the second AZD1222 dose.

As DNA, the CDR3 is TGTGCCACCAGTGATAGCGGGCCCAGCTACGAGCAGTACTTC. This gives the protein CATSDSGPSYEQYF. The V gene is TRBV24-1, the J gene TRBJ2-7; a possible D gene is TRBD2 (6 bases). This CDR3 contains 14 residues. The germline V and J ends were trimmed by 3 bases and 3 bases, with 11 bases remaining between them. Germline assignment: CDR1 KGHDR and CDR2 SFDVKD.